A single sample gave rise to the 8 T cell receptor beta chains below, sequenced in a study of T cells in localized non-small cell lung cancer. Sequencing was performed with immunoSEQ multiplex PCR; in TCRdb, only in-frame clones are kept and a portion is missing. Here the sample spans around 50,000 clones, 85% to 90% being singletons. The source material was PBMCs, sampled before any cancer treatment. These receptors were collected from a female donor with stage II lung adenocarcinoma.

As concerns this clone: The junction shows a germline mismatch at one end, possibly a read error. V is TRBV7-7 and J is TRBJ2-3; TRBD2 matches at 7 bases. This CDR3 region has 14 residues. CDR1 SSHAT and CDR2 FNYEAQ come from the germline V gene (reference sequence). The CDR3 DNA reads as TGTGCTAGCAGCCTCGGACTAGAAACAGATACGCAGTATTTT. Translating it yields CASSLGLETDTQYF.

This sequence joins TRBV19 and TRBJ2-1; 10 bases align to TRBD2. CDR1 LNHDA and CDR2 SQIVND come from the germline V gene (reference sequence). V lost 2 bases and J lost 2; bases outside the gene matches: 3. The CDR3 is 16 residues long. The DNA for the CDR3 is TGTGCCAGTAGTATACAAGCGGGGGGGCCCTACAATGAGCAGTTCTTC. It is translated as CASSIQAGGPYNEQFF. Supplemented by reference TRBV19 and TRBJ2-1, the full variable domain reads DGGITQSPKYLFRKEGQNVTLSCEQNLNHDAMYWYRQDPGQGLRLIYYSQIVNDFQKGDIAEGYSVSREKKESFPLTVTSAQKNPTAFYLCASSIQAGGPYNEQFFGPGTRLTVL.

This chain joins TRBV19 and TRBJ2-3; the D gene could be TRBD1 or TRBD2 (6 bases each). Germline CDR1 is LNHDA and CDR2 is SQIVND (reference sequence). V was shortened by 3 bases and J by 1 base, with 14 bases between the two germline ends. The length of the CDR3 is 16 residues. The DNA of the CDR3 is TGTGCCAGTAGTATCACCACGGGGGCACGCACAGATACGCAGTATTTT. Translating gives CASSITTGARTDTQYF.

This chain connects TRBV11-3 to TRBJ2-1; TRBD2 matches 9 bases. J lost 7 bases, V lost 2 bases, and 0 bases had no gene match. From germline, CDR1 is SGHNT and CDR2 YENEEA. The CDR3 spans 13 residues. CDR3 sequence (DNA): TGTGCCAGCAGCTTACTAGCGGGGAATGAGCAGTTCTTC. Its translation is CASSLLAGNEQFF.

V and J are TRBV5-6 and TRBJ2-7, with 7 nucleotides matching TRBD1. Germline CDR1 reads SGHDT; CDR2 reads YYEEEE. The junction had 13 bases not matched to a gene; V was cut back by 3 bases and J by 4 bases. There are 16 residues in the CDR3. As DNA, the CDR3 is TGTGCCAGCAGCTCCCTGAATGGGGACAGAAGATACGAGCAGTACTTC. It codes for CASSSLNGDRRYEQYF. The variable domain in full, with the rest retrieved from reference TRBV5-6 and TRBJ2-7, is DAGVTQSPTHLIKTRGQQVTLRCSPKSGHDTVSWYQQALGQGPQFIFQYYEEEERQRGNFPDRFSGHQFPNYSSELNVNALLLGDSALYLCASSSLNGDRRYEQYFGPGTRLTVT.

Concerning this clone itself: Distinct nucleotide sequences in the sample also encode this CDR3. The CDR3 reads CASSLGGYQPQHF. In nucleotides, the CDR3 is TGTGCCAGCAGTTTAGGAGGGTATCAGCCCCAGCATTTT. The chain couples TRBV27 to TRBJ1-5; the D is unclear. Germline values: CDR1 MNHEY, CDR2 SMNVEV (reference sequence). The ends were cut back, 2 bases at V and 5 bases at J, with 7 bases in the middle. The CDR3 has 13 residues.

The chain has TRBV2 and TRBJ1-3; 7 bases line up with TRBD1. Germline assignment: CDR1 SNHLY and CDR2 FYNNEI. The CDR3 length is 15 residues. V lost 0 bases to trimming and J lost 2 bases; unmatched junction nucleotides: 1. CDR3 nucleotides: TGTGCCAGCAGTGAAGCAGACAGGGCTGGAAACACCATATATTTT. It yields the protein CASSEADRAGNTIYF.

The V gene is TRBV6-5, the J gene TRBJ1-1, with D possibly TRBD1 on 5 matching bases. CDR3 length equals 13 residues. Trimming cost V 6 bases and J 1 base, with 9 bases left between them. The germline V gene encodes CDR1 MNHEY and CDR2 SVGAGI. The CDR3: CASRRGENTEAFF. The CDR3 nucleotides are TGTGCCAGCAGAAGAGGGGAGAACACTGAAGCTTTCTTT.